The T cell receptor (beta chain) under discussion was sequenced for a study of technical replicates of blood from several donors. The assay was immunoSEQ multiplex PCR, and TCRdb's table has in-frame clones only and misses some. Of fewer than 45,000 clones listed, around 97% are singletons. The V and J ends lost 3 bases and 6 bases, in that order; junction bases with no gene match: 4. Germline CDR1 is WSHSY and CDR2 is SAAADI. The CDR3 contains 14 residues. Sequenced input: T cells isolated from PBMCs. The V call is TRBV10-2, the J call TRBJ1-2, with 10 bases that match TRBD1. This clonotype originated in a human donor in good health. The CDR3 sequence is CASSEDRGRHGYTF. The CDR3 DNA reads TGCGCCAGCAGTGAAGACAGGGGGCGGCATGGCTACACCTTC.